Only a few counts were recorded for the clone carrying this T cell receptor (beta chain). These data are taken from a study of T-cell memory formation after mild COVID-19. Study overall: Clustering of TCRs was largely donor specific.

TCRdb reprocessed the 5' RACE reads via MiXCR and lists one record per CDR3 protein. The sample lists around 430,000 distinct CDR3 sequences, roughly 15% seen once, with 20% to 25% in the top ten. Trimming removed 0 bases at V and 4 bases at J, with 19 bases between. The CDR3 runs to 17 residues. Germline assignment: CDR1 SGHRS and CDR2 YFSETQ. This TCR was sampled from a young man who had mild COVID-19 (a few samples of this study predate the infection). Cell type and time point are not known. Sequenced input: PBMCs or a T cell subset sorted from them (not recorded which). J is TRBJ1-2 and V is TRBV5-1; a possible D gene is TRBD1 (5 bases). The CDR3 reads CASSLVAGMGRGYGYTF. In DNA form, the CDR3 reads TGCGCCAGCAGCTTGGTAGCAGGGATGGGAAGGGGCTATGGCTACACCTTC.